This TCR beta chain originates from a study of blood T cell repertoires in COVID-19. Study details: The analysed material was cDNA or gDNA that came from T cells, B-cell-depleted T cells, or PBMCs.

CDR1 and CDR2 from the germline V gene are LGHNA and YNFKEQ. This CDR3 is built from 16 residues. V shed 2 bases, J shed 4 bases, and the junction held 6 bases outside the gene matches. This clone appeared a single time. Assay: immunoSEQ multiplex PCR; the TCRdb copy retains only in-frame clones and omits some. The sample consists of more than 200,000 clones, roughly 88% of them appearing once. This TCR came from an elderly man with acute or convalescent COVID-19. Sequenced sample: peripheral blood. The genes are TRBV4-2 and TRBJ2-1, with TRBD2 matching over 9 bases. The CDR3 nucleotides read TGTGCCAGCAGCCAACCGACTAGCGGAAAGTACAATGAGCAGTTCTTC. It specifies CASSQPTSGKYNEQFF.